This TCR beta chain was captured in a study of cytomegalovirus exposure and HLA in healthy donors. Study-wide results and caveats: Excluded: some indistinguishable V segments such as TRBV6-2 and TRBV6-3. By a later analysis, the bulk of CMV-associated TCR beta chains appeared HLA-restricted. One variant, a missense change in DCLRE1C, was linked in a later analysis to TCR beta V- and J-gene trimming.

As to this clone: Its antigen is not known.

V gave up 3 bases and J gave up 7 bases, with 15 bases separating them. This CDR3 contains 13 residues. From germline, CDR1 is SQVTM and CDR2 ANQGSEA. Researchers ran the PCR with 60 Vbeta and 13 Jbeta primers. Using immunoSEQ multiplex PCR, the repertoire was profiled, and TCRdb retains in-frame clones only, with some absent. This sample has roughly 180,000 clones, with roughly 8.7% found just once. This chain links TRBV29-1 with TRBJ1-2; tentative D call: TRBD1 (5 bases). The source of this sequence is a woman aged 25 to 39 in good health and CMV-seropositive. Sequences were obtained from PBMCs. The CDR3 region has the DNA TGCAGCGTTGACAGCGCGGGGGAGGGTGGCTACACCTTC. This codes for CSVDSAGEGGYTF.